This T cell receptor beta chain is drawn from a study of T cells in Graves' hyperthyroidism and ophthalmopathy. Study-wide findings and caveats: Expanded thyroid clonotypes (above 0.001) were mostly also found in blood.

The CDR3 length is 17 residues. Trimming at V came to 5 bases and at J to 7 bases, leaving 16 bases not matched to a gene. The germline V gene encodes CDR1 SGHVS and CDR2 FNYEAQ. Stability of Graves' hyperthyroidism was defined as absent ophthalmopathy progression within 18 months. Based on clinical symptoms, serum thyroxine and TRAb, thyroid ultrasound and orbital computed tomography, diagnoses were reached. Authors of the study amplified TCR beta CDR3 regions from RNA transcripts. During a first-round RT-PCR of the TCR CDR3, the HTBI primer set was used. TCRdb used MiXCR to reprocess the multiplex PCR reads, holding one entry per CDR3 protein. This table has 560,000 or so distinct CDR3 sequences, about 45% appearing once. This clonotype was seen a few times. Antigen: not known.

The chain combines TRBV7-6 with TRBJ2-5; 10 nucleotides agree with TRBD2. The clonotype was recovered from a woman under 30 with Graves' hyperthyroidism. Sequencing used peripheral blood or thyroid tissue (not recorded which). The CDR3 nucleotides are TGTGCCAGCAGCCAAGGCCCCGACACTAGCGGGACAGTGACCCAGTACTTC. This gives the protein CASSQGPDTSGTVTQYF.